The 32 T cell receptor beta chains below were found in one sample sequenced in a study of beta chain features in type 1 diabetes. Whole-study results and caveats: When Type 1 diabetes patients were examined, their TCRB CDR3s proved moderately but significantly shorter in all four CD4+ subsets.

The isolated RNA, all of it, was reverse transcribed, so expressed TCRB transcripts were what got sequenced. Profiled with immunoSEQ multiplex PCR; TCRdb holds only in-frame clones, not every one. The data show about 250,000 clones, approximately 10% seen once. No antigens are known for them. Material for sequencing was naive CD4+ T cells from blood. These receptors originate from a man aged 25-45 years with type 1 diabetes.

The genes are TRBV7-8 and TRBJ2-5; 11 bases are shared with TRBD2. The CDR3 loop spans 17 amino acids. In germline, CDR1 is SGHVS, CDR2 FQNEAQ. Trimming cost V 2 bases and J 2 bases; bases outside gene matches: 7. The CDR3 sequence: CASSLMISGGGQETQYF. The CDR3 region has the DNA TGTGCCAGCAGCTTAATGATTAGCGGGGGGGGACAAGAGACCCAGTACTTC.

The rearrangement uses TRBV27 and TRBJ2-1; 13 nucleotides match TRBD2. V shed 5 bases, J shed 4 bases, and the junction held 8 bases outside the gene matches. This CDR3 is 17 amino acids long. The germline gives CDR1 MNHEY, CDR2 SMNVEV (reference sequence). CDR3 sequence: CASSHRTSGGIYNEQFF. CDR3 nucleotide sequence: TGTGCCAGCAGTCATCGGACTAGCGGGGGTATTTACAATGAGCAGTTCTTC.

This clone was picked up a small number of times. The chain recombines TRBV5-1 with TRBJ1-2, with a possible D match to TRBD1 (5 bases). V was trimmed by 0 bases and J by 5 bases, leaving 11 bases between them. This CDR3 has 14 amino acids. Germline CDR1 SGHRS, CDR2 YFSETQ. The CDR3 loop reads CASSLGPGKYGYTF. CDR3 bases: TGCGCCAGCAGCTTGGGCCCAGGGAAGTATGGCTACACCTTC. The entire variable domain, with the rest obtained from reference TRBV5-1 and TRBJ1-2, is as follows: KAGVTQTPRYLIKTRGQQVTLSCSPISGHRSVSWYQQTPGQGLQFLFEYFSETQRNKGNFPGRFSGRQFSNSRSEMNVSTLELGDSALYLCASSLGPGKYGYTFGSGTRLTVV.

This chain uses TRBV5-4 with TRBJ2-2, with a tentative D call TRBD2 (6 bases). The ends were cut back, 4 bases at V and 4 bases at J, with 17 bases in the middle. Germline values: CDR1 SGHNT, CDR2 YYREEE (reference sequence). The CDR3 spans 16 residues. The CDR3: CASSPGVLGSTGELFF. DNA for the CDR3: TGTGCCAGCAGCCCCGGCGTCCTCGGGAGCACCGGGGAGCTGTTTTTT. Based on the CDR3 plus reference TRBV5-4 and TRBJ2-2, the full variable domain is ETGVTQSPTHLIKTRGQQVTLRCSSQSGHNTVSWYQQALGQGPQFIFQYYREEENGRGNFPPRFSGLQFPNYSSELNVNALELDDSALYLCASSPGVLGSTGELFFGEGSRLTVL.

The chain has TRBV11-1 and TRBJ2-1; 7 bases agree with TRBD2. Germline values: CDR1 SGHAT, CDR2 FQDESV (reference sequence). The CDR3 has 17 amino acids. V trimming: 4 bases; J trimming: 8 bases; junction bases outside the gene matches: 17. The CDR3 DNA reads as TGTGCCAGCAGCTGGGAGGGGTGGACCCTCCTTAGGGATGAGCAGTTCTTC. It translates to CASSWEGWTLLRDEQFF.

The chain uses TRBV25-1 and TRBJ2-2; no clear D. The CDR3 runs to 13 residues. Germline CDR1 reads MGHDK; CDR2 reads SYGVNS. The germline V and J ends were trimmed by 0 bases and 6 bases, with 5 bases remaining between them. DNA of the CDR3: TGTGCCAGCAGTGAATACCCGGCCGGGGAGCTGTTTTTT. This encodes CASSEYPAGELFF.

This chain joins TRBV9 and TRBJ1-1; 11 bases fit TRBD1. Per germline, CDR1 SGDLS and CDR2 YYNGEE. The CDR3 runs to 14 residues. Trimming at V came to 1 base and at J to 8 bases, leaving 4 bases not matched to a gene. Here the CDR3 DNA reads TGTGCCAGCAGCGTATCGGGACAGGGGGGCGAAGCTTTCTTT. As protein: CASSVSGQGGEAFF.

The table lists this clone with a few counts. The chain carries TRBV7-9 and TRBJ1-2; D uncertain. The length of the CDR3 is 13 residues. Trimming pared 0 bases from V and 7 bases from J, leaving 9 bases between. Germline V gives CDR1 SEHNR, CDR2 FQNEAQ (reference sequence). In DNA form, the CDR3 reads TGTGCCAGCAGCTTAGCGGCGGGTAGTGGCTACACCTTC. Translating gives CASSLAAGSGYTF.

The sample holds a few counts of this clone. J is TRBJ2-1 and V is TRBV7-9, with TRBD2 matching over 12 bases. Unmatched junction bases numbered 8, after V lost 5 bases and J lost 0 bases. CDR1 and CDR2 (germline): SEHNR, FQNEAQ (reference sequence). This CDR3 contains 18 residues. The CDR3 protein is CASSPTSGGASSYNEQFF. CDR3 DNA sequence: TGTGCCAGCAGCCCGACTAGCGGGGGAGCGAGCTCCTACAATGAGCAGTTCTTC. The whole variable domain, filled in from reference TRBV7-9 and TRBJ2-1, reads DTGVSQNPRHKITKRGQNVTFRCDPISEHNRLYWYRQTLGQGPEFLTYFQNEAQLEKSRLLSDRFSAERPKGSFSTLEIQRTEQGDSAMYLCASSPTSGGASSYNEQFFGPGTRLTVL.

This chain links TRBV7-3 with TRBJ2-5, with 7 bases aligning to TRBD1. Germline loops: CDR1 SGHTA, CDR2 FQGTGA. V lost 5 bases, J lost 1 base, and 10 bases stayed unmatched. This CDR3 contains 16 residues. The CDR3 spells CASSPEGGLFQETQYF. The CDR3 nucleotides read TGTGCCAGCAGCCCGGAAGGGGGCCTTTTCCAAGAGACCCAGTACTTC.

This clone was seen only a few times. The J gene is TRBJ1-2, the V gene TRBV28, with TRBD1 matching over 9 bases. CDR1 is MDHEN, CDR2 SYDVKM, per germline. The ends lost 5 bases at V and 2 bases at J; junction bases unmatched: 6. The CDR3 spans 15 residues. The CDR3 sequence: CASSTGGAGNYGYTF. The CDR3 bases are TGTGCCAGCAGTACAGGGGGCGCGGGGAACTATGGCTACACCTTC.

This clone was seen only a few times. The chain joins TRBV7-2 to TRBJ2-2; TRBD1 matches 7 bases. The CDR3 sequence is 13 residues long. Germline assignment: CDR1 SGHTA and CDR2 FQGNSA. J lost 7 bases, V lost 5 bases, and 4 bases had no gene match. This CDR3 reads CASSPRGRGELFF. Written as DNA, the CDR3 is TGTGCCAGCAGCCCGAGGGGGCGCGGGGAGCTGTTTTTT. Variable domain in full (rest from reference TRBV7-2 and TRBJ2-2): GAGVSQSPSNKVTEKGKDVELRCDPISGHTALYWYRQSLGQGLEFLIYFQGNSAPDKSGLPSDRFSAERTGGSVSTLTIQRTQQEDSAVYLCASSPRGRGELFFGEGSRLTVL.

This clone was observed a handful of times. This chain joins TRBV19 and TRBJ2-5, with D perhaps TRBD2 (7 bases). V was cut by 3 bases and J by 5 bases, with 13 bases left in between. This CDR3 has 14 residues. Germline assignment: CDR1 LNHDA and CDR2 SQIVND (reference sequence). CDR3 residues: CASSISRGAETQYF. CDR3 coding DNA: TGTGCCAGTAGTATCTCCCGGGGGGCGGAGACCCAGTACTTC.

The rearrangement uses TRBV2 and TRBJ2-5; D unresolved. The CDR3 consists of 16 residues. Trimming removed 2 bases from V and 1 base from J, with 14 bases in between. Germline loops: CDR1 SNHLY, CDR2 FYNNEI. The CDR3 sequence is CASSEREGGFQETQYF. In DNA form, the CDR3 reads TGTGCCAGCAGTGAAAGAGAAGGCGGCTTCCAAGAGACCCAGTACTTC. Full variable domain (rest looked up from reference TRBV2 and TRBJ2-5): EPEVTQTPSHQVTQMGQEVILRCVPISNHLYFYWYRQILGQKVEFLVSFYNNEISEKSEIFDDQFSVERPDGSNFTLKIRSTKLEDSAMYFCASSEREGGFQETQYFGPGTRLLVL.

In its sample, this clone was seen a few times. The gene calls are TRBV4-1 and TRBJ2-7; TRBD1 might be the D (6 bases). CDR3 size: 15 residues. V was cut by 4 bases and J by 2 bases, with 15 bases left in between. CDR1 MGHRA and CDR2 YSYEKL come from the germline V gene. This chain's CDR3 is CASSPRDNSPYEQYF. The CDR3 DNA sequence: TGCGCCAGCAGCCCCCGGGACAATAGCCCCTACGAGCAGTACTTC.

The chain is built from TRBV2 and TRBJ2-3, with 9 bases identical to TRBD2. The CDR3 spans 16 residues. Trimming took 5 bases from V and 1 from J; bases not matched to a gene: 7. Germline assignment: CDR1 SNHLY and CDR2 FYNNEI. CDR3 in amino acids: CASSPDSGGGTDTQYF. In nucleotides, the CDR3 is TGTGCCAGCAGTCCAGATAGCGGGGGTGGCACAGATACGCAGTATTTT.

The V and J genes are TRBV5-1 and TRBJ2-7; weak D call: TRBD1 (6 bases). The CDR3 is made up of 14 amino acids. The V gene's germline CDR1 is SGHRS and CDR2 YFSETQ. V was cut by 5 bases and J by 5 bases, with 17 bases left in between. The CDR3 sequence: CASSFGTKGDEQYF. CDR3 bases: TGCGCCAGCAGTTTCGGGACCAAGGGGGACGAGCAGTACTTC. Combining the CDR3 with reference TRBV5-1 and TRBJ2-7 gives the whole variable domain KAGVTQTPRYLIKTRGQQVTLSCSPISGHRSVSWYQQTPGQGLQFLFEYFSETQRNKGNFPGRFSGRQFSNSRSEMNVSTLELGDSALYLCASSFGTKGDEQYFGPGTRLTVT.

The chain links TRBV6-5 to TRBJ1-2, with 7 bases identical to TRBD1. The CDR3 runs to 13 residues. Losses at the gene ends were 6 bases for V and 4 bases for J; bases not matched to a gene: 5. Germline V CDR1 and CDR2: MNHEY, SVGAGI. DNA of the CDR3: TGTGCCAGCAGCAACCGGGACAGCTATGGCTACACCTTC. Its translation is CASSNRDSYGYTF.

V usage is TRBV7-2 and J usage is TRBJ1-2, with TRBD1 identical over 7 bases. Per the germline V gene, CDR1 is SGHTA and CDR2 is FQGNSA. CDR3 length equals 15 residues. Trimming at V came to 5 bases and at J to 7 bases, leaving 13 bases not matched to a gene. The CDR3, as DNA: TGTGCCAGCAGCCAAGAAGGAGGAGGGGGCGGTGGCTACACCTTC. Residues: CASSQEGGGGGGYTF.

This chain joins TRBV9 and TRBJ2-1, with unresolved D. Trimming pared 3 bases from V and 9 bases from J, leaving 10 bases between. CDR1 and CDR2 from the germline V gene are SGDLS and YYNGEE. The CDR3 is 12 amino acids. The DNA of the CDR3 is TGTGCCAGCAGCGCCTATAACCGTGAGCAGTTCTTC. This encodes CASSAYNREQFF.

This clone was recorded a few times. J is TRBJ2-1 and V is TRBV11-2, with 8 bases fitting TRBD2. The V gene's germline CDR1 is SGHAT and CDR2 FQNNGV. With V trimmed by 3 bases and J by 7 bases, 5 bases remained unmatched. CDR3 length equals 14 residues. The CDR3 sequence is CASSLGTRLNEQFF. CDR3 in DNA: TGTGCCAGCAGCTTGGGGACTAGACTGAATGAGCAGTTCTTC.

This clone was seen only a few times. This chain uses TRBV27 with TRBJ1-6; D remains ambiguous. Germline V gives CDR1 MNHEY, CDR2 SMNVEV (reference sequence). V lost 6 bases, J lost 8 bases, and 14 bases lay in between. The CDR3 covers 14 residues. The CDR3 DNA reads as TGTGCCAGCAGCCCCGTACCAAGCCATTCACCCCTCCACTTT. It yields the protein CASSPVPSHSPLHF.

For this clone: This same CDR3 is encoded by further DNA sequences in the sample. V gene TRBV30 combines with J gene TRBJ1-2; possibly TRBD1 for D (6 bases). The germline gives CDR1 GTSNPN, CDR2 SVGIG (reference sequence). Trimming left V 2 bases short and J 5 bases short, with 6 bases between. The CDR3 has 11 amino acids. DNA for the CDR3: TGTGCCTGGAGTACAGGGTATGGCTACACCTTC. This sequence encodes CAWSTGYGYTF.

The J gene is TRBJ1-2, the V gene TRBV28; the D is unclear. V dropped 4 bases and J dropped 8 bases, with 23 bases sitting between them. CDR1 is MDHEN, CDR2 SYDVKM, per germline. This CDR3 contains 16 residues. The DNA of the CDR3 is TGTGCCAGCAGTTCCAATGTGGGAGCCCCCCGGTGGGGCTACACCTTC. It is translated as CASSSNVGAPRWGYTF.

This clone was seen a few times. V usage is TRBV2 and J usage is TRBJ2-7; TRBD1 matches 7 bases. V lost 4 bases to trimming and J lost 0 bases; unmatched junction nucleotides: 3. The CDR3 is 14 residues long. CDR1 is SNHLY and CDR2 is FYNNEI in the germline V gene. The CDR3, as DNA: TGTGCCAGCAGTGCCGGGACAGTCTCCTACGAGCAGTACTTC. It yields the protein CASSAGTVSYEQYF.

The V call is TRBV9, the J call TRBJ2-7; D possibly corresponds to TRBD1 (7 bases). CDR1 is SGDLS, CDR2 YYNGEE, per germline. CDR3 length equals 14 residues. V shed 4 bases and J shed 5 bases, with 16 bases lying between them. CDR3 loop: CASSRGTVEDEQYF. DNA for the CDR3: TGTGCCAGCAGCCGCGGGACAGTCGAGGACGAGCAGTACTTC.

This rearrangement joins TRBV29-1 to TRBJ2-1; D is possibly TRBD2 (5 bases). V dropped 3 bases and J dropped 0 bases, with 12 bases sitting between them. Germline V gives CDR1 SQVTM, CDR2 ANQGSEA. CDR3 length: 15 amino acids. CDR3 in amino acids: CSVDLRASSYNEQFF. In DNA, the CDR3 is TGCAGCGTTGATTTGCGGGCTAGCTCCTACAATGAGCAGTTCTTC.

The chain recombines TRBV6-5 with TRBJ2-3; perhaps TRBD2 as D (5 bases). The V end was cut by 4 bases, the J end by 5 bases, with 19 bases between. CDR3 length equals 16 residues. In germline, CDR1 is MNHEY, CDR2 SVGAGI. CDR3 protein: CASSSDYARGLDTQYF. The CDR3 DNA is TGTGCCAGCAGTTCCGACTATGCTAGAGGGTTAGATACGCAGTATTTT.

This clone was recorded a few times. The CDR3 sequence: CASSFGVQETQYF. The DNA of the CDR3 is TGTGCCAGCAGCTTCGGGGTACAAGAGACCCAGTACTTC. The V gene is TRBV7-2, the J gene TRBJ2-5; the D gene is possibly TRBD2 (5 bases). With 3 bases removed from V and 2 bases from J, the gap between germline ends came to 7 bases. The length of the CDR3 is 13 residues. CDR1 SGHTA and CDR2 FQGNSA come from the germline V gene. The whole variable domain, remainder taken from reference TRBV7-2 and TRBJ2-5, is GAGVSQSPSNKVTEKGKDVELRCDPISGHTALYWYRQSLGQGLEFLIYFQGNSAPDKSGLPSDRFSAERTGGSVSTLTIQRTQQEDSAVYLCASSFGVQETQYFGPGTRLLVL.

This clone turned up a few times. V and J are TRBV7-2 and TRBJ2-5, with 7 bases fitting TRBD2. The germline V gene has CDR1 SGHTA and CDR2 FQGNSA. The CDR3 spans 14 residues. Trimming cost V 5 bases and J 4 bases; bases outside gene matches: 7. CDR3 sequence (DNA): TGTGCCAGCAGCCTAAGGACGGGGGGAGAGACCCAGTACTTC. Its translation is CASSLRTGGETQYF. The full variable domain, rest sourced from reference TRBV7-2 and TRBJ2-5, is GAGVSQSPSNKVTEKGKDVELRCDPISGHTALYWYRQSLGQGLEFLIYFQGNSAPDKSGLPSDRFSAERTGGSVSTLTIQRTQQEDSAVYLCASSLRTGGETQYFGPGTRLLVL.

This chain connects TRBV18 to TRBJ1-6, with D unclear. This CDR3 has 14 residues. Trimming took off 2 bases at V and 10 bases at J, with 12 bases between the two ends. Germline CDR1 KGHSH, CDR2 LQKENI. The CDR3 region has the DNA TGTGCCAGCTCACCAGCAGGCAAGAGCTCACCCCTCCACTTT. Amino acid sequence: CASSPAGKSSPLHF.

The chain recombines TRBV10-3 with TRBJ2-5; D perhaps matches TRBD1 (5 bases). Trimming stripped 2 bases from V and 9 bases from J, with 10 bases between. Germline CDR1 reads ENHRY; CDR2 reads SYGVKD. CDR3 size: 12 residues. CDR3 in amino acids: CAISEGAEAQYF. The CDR3, as DNA: TGTGCCATCAGTGAGGGGGCCGAGGCCCAGTACTTC.